This T cell receptor (beta chain) was captured by sequencing in a study of beta chain features in type 1 diabetes (dated 2018 in TCRdb). For context, the study as a whole: Mean age, gender distribution, total cell number and subset yield did not differ between patients and healthy donors. Naive and central memory subsets were obtained from all 30 or so donors, but regulatory and stem cell-like memory subsets were isolated from only 8 patients and roughly eight healthy donors. The study compared TCRB repertoires of sorted circulating CD4+ T cell subsets between recently diagnosed type 1 diabetes patients and matched healthy donors. A total of some 100,000,000 sorted cells were examined across all samples, and a strong correlation was observed between cell number per subset and RNA yield.

At the junction V is shortened by 5 bases and J by 4 bases; bases outside the gene matches: 5. CDR1 LNHDA and CDR2 SQIVND are derived from the germline V gene (reference sequence). Spanning cysteine to phenylalanine, the CDR3 consists of 15 amino acids. The CDR3 DNA has 45 bases and is translated from base 1. Overall results and qualifications from the work: At VDJ recombination sites, patients with type 1 diabetes made fewer insertions and deleted more nucleotides, a pattern implying thymic rearrangement abnormalities. Because cDNA was sequenced instead of genomic DNA, highly expressing activated cells could be over-represented, though the groups showed no difference in activation or CD3 levels. Shorter templates might have been favored by PCR, but patient and control samples were amplified and corrected together, so both groups would have been affected equally by any skew. The naive, central memory and regulatory TCRB repertoires appeared to resemble one another more closely among patients than among healthy donors. In all four CD4+ subsets, TCRB CDR3 length was moderately but significantly shorter in type 1 diabetes patients. Only small numbers of individuals were included in the HLA sub-analyses, which left unresolved whether HLA type had any influence on TCRB rearrangement.

This clone was observed once. Its target antigen remains unknown. Within one base of it there is no much larger clone, and no base qualities were kept. The entire isolated RNA was reverse transcribed using the High Capacity cDNA Reverse Transcription Kit, and thus expressed TCRB transcripts were sequenced. Naive, central memory and regulatory T cell samples underwent deep immunoSEQ sequencing, averaging roughly 3.5 million total reads per sample. Sorted cells were lysed in RLT buffer and RNA was extracted with DNase-treated RNeasy Micro or Mini kits, depending on cell number. To prevent cross-contamination, every cell subset was processed on its own, while patient and healthy donor samples were processed together. TCRB sequences were amplified from cDNA with the immunoSEQ multiplex PCR, producing 87-bp fragments spanning the CDR3 region. Sequencing of the amplicons was performed on the Illumina HiSeq platform. The study's processing was this. Synthetic template baselines were used to correct PCR bias computationally, reads within Hamming distance 2 were collapsed together, and singletons that could not be merged were discarded. Reads were aligned to IMGT to assign V, D and J genes, CDR3 length, and insertions or deletions at six rearrangement sites. Within each subset, clonotype counts were normalized to sorted cell number, and only after that were true diversity and Gini coefficients computed with the tcR R package. Repertoire sharing was quantified using the overlap coefficient calculated on TCRB nucleotide sequences. Out-of-frame TCRB sequences from naive cells were analyzed to stand in for the pre-selection repertoire. Entries here come from immuneACCESS through TCRdb and include only in-frame sequences with V and J called. Some clones fail to appear in such tables; in the studies checked, an unresolved V gene covers under half of the shortfall, and the cause of the remainder is unknown. D and trimming come from the DNA, and the V and J calls and clone size come from that table. This sample holds about 900,000 clones; about 17% were observed only once. 0.02% to 0.025% of the sample goes to the ten largest clones.

A single peripheral blood draw of approximately 110 mL on average was collected from each donor into heparinised tubes. Using a panel that included CD45RO, CCR7, CD25, CD127, CD95 and CD27, naive, central memory, regulatory and stem cell-like memory CD4+ T cells were sorted on a BD FACSAria II. All sorted populations exceeded 95% purity. PBMCs were isolated right away by Lymphoprep density gradient centrifugation and were stained directly, without culture. To minimize batch effects, samples were stained and sorted in pairs, one healthy donor with one patient per experiment. Input material: naive CD4+ T cells from blood. Taken with the paper, the label for cell subset or site translates to: true naive CD4+ T cells. The receptor's source is a woman between 18 and 29 years old in good health. This receptor chain uses TRBV19 and TRBJ1-5; 10 bases in between match TRBD1. The CDR3 sequence is CASSPVDRGNQPQHF. The DNA reads as follows: TGTGCCAGTAGTCCCGTGGACAGGGGGAATCAGCCCCAGCATTTT.